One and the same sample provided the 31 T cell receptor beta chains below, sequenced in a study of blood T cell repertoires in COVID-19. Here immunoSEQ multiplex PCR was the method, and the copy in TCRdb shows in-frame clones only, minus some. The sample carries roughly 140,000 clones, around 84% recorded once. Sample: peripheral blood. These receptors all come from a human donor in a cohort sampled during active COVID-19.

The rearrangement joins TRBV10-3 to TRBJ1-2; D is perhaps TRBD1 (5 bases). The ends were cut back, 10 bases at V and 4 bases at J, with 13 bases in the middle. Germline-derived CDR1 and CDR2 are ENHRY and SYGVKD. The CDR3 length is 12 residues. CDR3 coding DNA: TGTGCCACCCAGGACACTTCCTATGGCTACACCTTC. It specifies CATQDTSYGYTF.

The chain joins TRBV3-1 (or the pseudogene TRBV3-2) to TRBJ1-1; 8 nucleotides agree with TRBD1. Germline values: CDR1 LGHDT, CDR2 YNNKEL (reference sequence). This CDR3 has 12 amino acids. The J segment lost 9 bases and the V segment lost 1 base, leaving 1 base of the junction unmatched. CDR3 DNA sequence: TGTGCCAGCAGCCAAGGACAGGGGAAAGCTTTCTTT. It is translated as CASSQGQGKAFF.

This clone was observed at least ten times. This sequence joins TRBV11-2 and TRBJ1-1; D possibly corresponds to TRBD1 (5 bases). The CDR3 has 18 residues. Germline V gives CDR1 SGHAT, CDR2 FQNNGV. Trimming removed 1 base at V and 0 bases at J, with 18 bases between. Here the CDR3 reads CASSLGRGLKAMNTEAFF. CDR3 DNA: TGTGCCAGCAGCTTAGGAAGGGGCCTGAAGGCCATGAACACTGAAGCTTTCTTT. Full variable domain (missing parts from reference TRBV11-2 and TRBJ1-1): EAGVAQSPRYKIIEKRQSVAFWCNPISGHATLYWYQQILGQGPKLLIQFQNNGVVDDSQLPKDRFSAERLKGVDSTLKIQPAKLEDSAVYLCASSLGRGLKAMNTEAFFGQGTRLTVV.

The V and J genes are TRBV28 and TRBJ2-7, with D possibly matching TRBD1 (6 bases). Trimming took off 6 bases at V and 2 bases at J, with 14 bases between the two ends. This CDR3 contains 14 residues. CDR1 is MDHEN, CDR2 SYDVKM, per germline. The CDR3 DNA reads TGTGCCAGCAGCCCAGGACAGTTAGCCTACGAGCAGTACTTC. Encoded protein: CASSPGQLAYEQYF.

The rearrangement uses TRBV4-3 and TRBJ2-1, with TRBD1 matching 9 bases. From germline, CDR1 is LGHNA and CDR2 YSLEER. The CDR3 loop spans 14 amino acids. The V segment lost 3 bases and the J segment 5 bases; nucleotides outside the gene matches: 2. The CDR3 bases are TGCGCCAGCAGCCACGGGGACAGGGACAATGAGCAGTTCTTC. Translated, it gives CASSHGDRDNEQFF.

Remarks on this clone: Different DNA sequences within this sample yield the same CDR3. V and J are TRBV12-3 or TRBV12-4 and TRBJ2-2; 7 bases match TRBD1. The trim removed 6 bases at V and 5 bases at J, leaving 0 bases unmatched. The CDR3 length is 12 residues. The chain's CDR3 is CASSRGTGELFF. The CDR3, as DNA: TGTGCCAGCAGCAGGGGGACCGGGGAGCTGTTTTTT.

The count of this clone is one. This CDR3 reads CASSSLLGQGGNYGYTF. The CDR3 coding sequence is TGTGCCAGCAGTTCCCTCCTAGGGCAGGGGGGTAACTATGGCTACACCTTC. The chain uses TRBV27 and TRBJ1-2; 7 bases map to TRBD1. Germline loops: CDR1 MNHEY, CDR2 SMNVEV (reference sequence). The CDR3 is 17 residues long. Trimming cost V 4 bases and J 1 base; bases outside gene matches: 12.

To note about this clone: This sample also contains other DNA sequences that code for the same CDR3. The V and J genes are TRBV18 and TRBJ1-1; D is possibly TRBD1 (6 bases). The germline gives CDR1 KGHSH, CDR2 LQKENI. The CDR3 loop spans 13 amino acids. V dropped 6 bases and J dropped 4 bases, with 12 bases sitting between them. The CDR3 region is CASSPDSVTEAFF. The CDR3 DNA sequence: TGTGCCAGCTCCCCGGACAGTGTCACTGAAGCTTTCTTT.

DNA for the CDR3: TGTGCCAGCAGCCCGGGACTAGCGGGGTTCACCGGGGAGCTGTTTTTT. Amino acid sequence: CASSPGLAGFTGELFF. The rearrangement joins TRBV11-2 to TRBJ2-2, with 13 bases identical to TRBD2. Losses at the gene ends were 5 bases for V and 4 bases for J; bases not matched to a gene: 4. Per germline, CDR1 SGHAT and CDR2 FQNNGV. The CDR3 consists of 16 residues.

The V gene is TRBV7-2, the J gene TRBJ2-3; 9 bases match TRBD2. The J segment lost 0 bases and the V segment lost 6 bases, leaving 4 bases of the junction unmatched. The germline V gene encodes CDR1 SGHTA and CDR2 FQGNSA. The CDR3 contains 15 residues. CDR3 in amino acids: CASRPLAGSTDTQYF. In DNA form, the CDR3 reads TGTGCCAGCAGACCTCTAGCGGGGAGCACAGATACGCAGTATTTT.

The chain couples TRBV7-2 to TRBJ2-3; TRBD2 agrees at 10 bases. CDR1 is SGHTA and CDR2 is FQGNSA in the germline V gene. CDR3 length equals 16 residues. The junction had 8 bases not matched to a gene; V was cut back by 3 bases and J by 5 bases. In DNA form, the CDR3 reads TGTGCCAGCAGCTTCCATAGCGGGGGGCGGGGAGATACGCAGTATTTT. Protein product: CASSFHSGGRGDTQYF.

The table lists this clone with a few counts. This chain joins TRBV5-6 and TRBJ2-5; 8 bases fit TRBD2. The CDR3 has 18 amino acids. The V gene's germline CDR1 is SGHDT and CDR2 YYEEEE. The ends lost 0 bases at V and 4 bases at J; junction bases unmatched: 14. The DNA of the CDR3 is TGTGCCAGCAGCTTGGGTGGTGGTAGCGGGGAGGAAGGAGAGACCCAGTACTTC. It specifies CASSLGGGSGEEGETQYF.

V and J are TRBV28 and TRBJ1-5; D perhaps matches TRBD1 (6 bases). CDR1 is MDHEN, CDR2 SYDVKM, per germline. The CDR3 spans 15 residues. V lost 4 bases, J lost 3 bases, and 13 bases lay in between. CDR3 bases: TGTGCCAGCAGTTCCTCGGACAGAATCAATCAGCCCCAGCATTTT. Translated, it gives CASSSSDRINQPQHF.

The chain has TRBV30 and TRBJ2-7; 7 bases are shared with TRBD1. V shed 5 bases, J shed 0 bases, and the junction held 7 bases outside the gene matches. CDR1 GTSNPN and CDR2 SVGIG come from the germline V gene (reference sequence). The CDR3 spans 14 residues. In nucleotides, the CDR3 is TGTGCCTGGTCAACAGGGGATGTCTCCTACGAGCAGTACTTC. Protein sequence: CAWSTGDVSYEQYF.

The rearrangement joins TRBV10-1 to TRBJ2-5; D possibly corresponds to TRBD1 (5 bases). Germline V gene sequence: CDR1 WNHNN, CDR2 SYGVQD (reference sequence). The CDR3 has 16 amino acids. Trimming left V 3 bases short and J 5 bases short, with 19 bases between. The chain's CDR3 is CASSDYQQGARETQYF. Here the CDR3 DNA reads TGCGCCAGCAGTGACTACCAACAAGGGGCGAGGGAGACCCAGTACTTC.

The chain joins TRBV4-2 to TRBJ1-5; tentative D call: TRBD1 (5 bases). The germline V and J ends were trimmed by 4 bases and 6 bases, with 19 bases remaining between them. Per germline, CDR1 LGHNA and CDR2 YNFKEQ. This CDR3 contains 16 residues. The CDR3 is CASSPTQIQGFQPQHF. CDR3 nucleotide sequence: TGTGCCAGCAGCCCCACACAGATCCAGGGATTTCAGCCCCAGCATTTT.

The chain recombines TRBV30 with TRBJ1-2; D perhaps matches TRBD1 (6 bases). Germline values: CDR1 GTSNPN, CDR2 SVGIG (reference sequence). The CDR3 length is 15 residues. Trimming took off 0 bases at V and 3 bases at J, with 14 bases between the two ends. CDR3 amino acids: CAWSVRQVQHYGYTF. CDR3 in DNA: TGTGCCTGGAGTGTACGACAGGTTCAGCACTATGGCTACACCTTC.

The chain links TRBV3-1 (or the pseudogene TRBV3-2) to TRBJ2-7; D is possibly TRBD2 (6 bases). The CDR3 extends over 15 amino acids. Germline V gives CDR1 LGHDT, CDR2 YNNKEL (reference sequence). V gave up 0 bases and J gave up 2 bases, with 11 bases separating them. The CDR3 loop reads CASSQDGAGPYEQYF. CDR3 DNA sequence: TGTGCCAGCAGCCAAGATGGTGCGGGGCCCTACGAGCAGTACTTC.

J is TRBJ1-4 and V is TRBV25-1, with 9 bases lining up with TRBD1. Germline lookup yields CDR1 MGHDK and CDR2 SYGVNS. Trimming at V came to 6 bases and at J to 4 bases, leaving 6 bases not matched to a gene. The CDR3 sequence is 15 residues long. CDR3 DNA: TGTGCCAGCAGCCGAAAGACAGGGGGTAATGAAAAACTGTTTTTT. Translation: CASSRKTGGNEKLFF. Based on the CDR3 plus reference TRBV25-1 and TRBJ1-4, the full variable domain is EADIYQTPRYLVIGTGKKITLECSQTMGHDKMYWYQQDPGMELHLIHYSYGVNSTEKGDLSSESTVSRIRTEHFPLTLESARPSHTSQYLCASSRKTGGNEKLFFGSGTQLSVL.

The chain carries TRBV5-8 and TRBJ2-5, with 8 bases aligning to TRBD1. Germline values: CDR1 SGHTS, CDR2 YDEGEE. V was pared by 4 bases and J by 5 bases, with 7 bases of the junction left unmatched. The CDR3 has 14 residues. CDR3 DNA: TGTGCCAGCAGCCCGAGGAACAGGGGGGAGACCCAGTACTTC. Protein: CASSPRNRGETQYF.

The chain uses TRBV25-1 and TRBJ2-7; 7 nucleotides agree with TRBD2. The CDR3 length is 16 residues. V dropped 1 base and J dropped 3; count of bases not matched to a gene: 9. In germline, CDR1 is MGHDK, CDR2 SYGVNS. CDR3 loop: CASSEWAPGGGYEQYF. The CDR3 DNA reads TGTGCCAGCAGTGAATGGGCCCCAGGCGGGGGCTACGAGCAGTACTTC.

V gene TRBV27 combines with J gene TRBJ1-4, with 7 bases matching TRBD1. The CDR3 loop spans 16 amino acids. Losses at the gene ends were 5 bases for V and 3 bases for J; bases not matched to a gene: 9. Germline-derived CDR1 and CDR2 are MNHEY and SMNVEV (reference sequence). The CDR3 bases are TGTGCCAGCAGTCGTGAGGGGGCAGGAGCTAATGAAAAACTGTTTTTT. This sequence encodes CASSREGAGANEKLFF.

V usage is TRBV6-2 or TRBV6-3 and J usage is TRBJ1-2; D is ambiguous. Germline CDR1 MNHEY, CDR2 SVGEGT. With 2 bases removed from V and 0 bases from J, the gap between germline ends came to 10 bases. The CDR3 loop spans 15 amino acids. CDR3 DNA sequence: TGTGCCAGCAGTTACCACTCTGAAGCTAACTATGGCTACACCTTC. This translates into CASSYHSEANYGYTF.

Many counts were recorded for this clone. The CDR3 DNA reads TGTGCCATTTCGACTAGCGGGGGAGATACGCAGTATTTT. Translated: CAISTSGGDTQYF. The chain is built from TRBV15 and TRBJ2-3; 12 bases are shared with TRBD2. CDR3 length: 13 residues. The V segment lost 10 bases and the J segment 5 bases; nucleotides outside the gene matches: 4. CDR1 and CDR2 from the germline V gene are LNHNV and YYDKDF (reference sequence).

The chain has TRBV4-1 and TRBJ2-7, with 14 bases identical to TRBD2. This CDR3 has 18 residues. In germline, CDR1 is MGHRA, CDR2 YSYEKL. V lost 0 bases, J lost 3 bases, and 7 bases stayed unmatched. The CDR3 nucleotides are TGCGCCAGCAGCCAAGACTTGTTCGGACTAGCGGGGGGCTACGAGCAGTACTTC. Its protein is CASSQDLFGLAGGYEQYF.

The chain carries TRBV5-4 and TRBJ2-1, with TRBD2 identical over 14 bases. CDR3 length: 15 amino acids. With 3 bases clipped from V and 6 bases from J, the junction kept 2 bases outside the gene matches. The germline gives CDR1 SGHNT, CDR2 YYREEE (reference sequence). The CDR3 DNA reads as TGTGCCAGCAGCTCGGGACTAGCGGGGGTCAATGAGCAGTTCTTC. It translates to CASSSGLAGVNEQFF. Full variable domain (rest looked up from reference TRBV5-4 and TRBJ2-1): ETGVTQSPTHLIKTRGQQVTLRCSSQSGHNTVSWYQQALGQGPQFIFQYYREEENGRGNFPPRFSGLQFPNYSSELNVNALELDDSALYLCASSSGLAGVNEQFFGPGTRLTVL.

The CDR3 DNA sequence: TGTGCCAGCCAAATACCGGGGAGGCAAGAGACCCAGTACTTC. The encoded protein is CASQIPGRQETQYF. The rearrangement links TRBV28 to TRBJ2-5; TRBD2 is a possible D gene (6 bases). The germline V gene has CDR1 MDHEN and CDR2 SYDVKM. There are 14 residues in the CDR3. The V gene lost 8 bases and the J gene lost 2 bases, with 15 bases spanning the gap. The full variable domain, in which reference TRBV28 and TRBJ2-5 provide the parts outside the CDR3, is DVKVTQSSRYLVKRTGEKVFLECVQDMDHENMFWYRQDPGLGLRLIYFSYDVKMKEKGDIPEGYSVSREKKERFSLILESASTNQTSMYLCASQIPGRQETQYFGPGTRLLVL.

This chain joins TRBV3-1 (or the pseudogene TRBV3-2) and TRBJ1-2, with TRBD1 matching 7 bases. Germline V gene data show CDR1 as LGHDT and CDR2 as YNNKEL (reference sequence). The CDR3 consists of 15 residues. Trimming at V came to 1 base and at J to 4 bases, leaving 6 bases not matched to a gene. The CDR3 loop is CASSQGTGDAYGYTF. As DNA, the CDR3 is TGTGCCAGCAGCCAAGGAACAGGGGACGCCTATGGCTACACCTTC.

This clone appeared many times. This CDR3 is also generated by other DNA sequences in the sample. The CDR3 nucleotides are TGTGCCAGCAGTACCCCGGGGGGGTTCTGGGGCTACACCTTC. This translates into CASSTPGGFWGYTF. V is TRBV7-2 and J is TRBJ1-2; a possible D gene is TRBD1 (5 bases). Between the trimmed V and J ends, which lost 6 bases and 8 bases, there was a span of 19 bases. The CDR3 length is 14 residues. CDR1 is SGHTA and CDR2 is FQGNSA in the germline V gene.

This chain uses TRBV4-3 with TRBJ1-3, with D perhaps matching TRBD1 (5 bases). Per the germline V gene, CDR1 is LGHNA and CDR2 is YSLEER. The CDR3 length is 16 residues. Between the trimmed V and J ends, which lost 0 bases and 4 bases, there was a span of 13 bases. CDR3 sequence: CASSQDTGVWGNTIYF. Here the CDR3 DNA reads TGCGCCAGCAGCCAAGATACGGGGGTATGGGGAAACACCATATATTTT.

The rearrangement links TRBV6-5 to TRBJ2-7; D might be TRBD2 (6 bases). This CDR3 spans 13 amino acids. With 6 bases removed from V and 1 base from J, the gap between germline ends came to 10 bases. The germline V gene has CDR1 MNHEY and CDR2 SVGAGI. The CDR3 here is CASSSAGSYEQYF. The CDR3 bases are TGTGCCAGCAGCTCGGCGGGATCCTACGAGCAGTACTTC.